This T cell receptor beta chain was found in a study of T cell repertoires in cytomegalovirus infection. Regarding the study as a whole: HLA-C-restricted CMV clonotypes gave the most frequent clonotype in two of eight donors.

Germline CDR1 is SEHNR and CDR2 is FQNEAQ (reference sequence). The CDR3 is 14 residues long. The V end was cut by 8 bases, the J end by 1 base, with 11 bases between. Via MiXCR, TCRdb re-called the reads, giving one row per CDR3 protein. The sample includes about 920,000 distinct CDR3 sequences, around 29% of them seen just once. This clonotype was detected only a few times. Antigen: not known. The rearrangement uses TRBV7-9 and TRBJ2-2; maybe TRBD1 (6 bases). Sequencing was performed on cultured CD8+ T cells from PBMCs, taken from culture after CMV antigen stimulation. The receptor's source is a human donor in good health (CMV status not recorded). Some clones in this sample may be carry-over from other donors' samples. CDR3 sequence reads: CASLGHLNTGELFF. For the CDR3, the DNA is TGTGCCAGCTTGGGACATCTGAACACCGGGGAGCTGTTTTTT.